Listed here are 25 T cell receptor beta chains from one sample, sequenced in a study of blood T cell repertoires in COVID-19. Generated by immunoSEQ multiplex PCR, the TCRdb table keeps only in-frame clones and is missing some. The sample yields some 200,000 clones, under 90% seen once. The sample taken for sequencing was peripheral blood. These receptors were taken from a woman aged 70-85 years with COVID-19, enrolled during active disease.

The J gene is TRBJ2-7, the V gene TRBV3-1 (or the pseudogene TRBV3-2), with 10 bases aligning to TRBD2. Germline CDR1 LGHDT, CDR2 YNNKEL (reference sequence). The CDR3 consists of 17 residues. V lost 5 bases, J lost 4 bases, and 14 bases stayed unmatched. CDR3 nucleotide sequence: TGTGCCAGCAGCGACACCGGGTCTAGCGGGAGTAGATACGAGCAGTACTTC. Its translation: CASSDTGSSGSRYEQYF.

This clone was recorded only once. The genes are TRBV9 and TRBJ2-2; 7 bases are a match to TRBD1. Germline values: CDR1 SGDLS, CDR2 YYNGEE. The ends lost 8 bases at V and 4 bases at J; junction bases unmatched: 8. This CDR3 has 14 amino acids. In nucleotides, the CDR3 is TGTGCCAGACGGGGACAGCGAGGCACCGGGGAGCTGTTTTTT. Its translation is CARRGQRGTGELFF.

This chain's CDR3 is CASSLVGAGTEAFF. The DNA for the CDR3 is TGCGCCAGCAGCTTGGTAGGCGCGGGTACTGAAGCTTTCTTT. This chain connects TRBV5-1 to TRBJ1-1; D is ambiguous. Germline lookup yields CDR1 SGHRS and CDR2 YFSETQ. The germline V and J ends were trimmed by 0 bases and 5 bases, with 11 bases remaining between them. This CDR3 is 14 amino acids long.

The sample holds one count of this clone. The CDR3 DNA follows: TGTGCCAGCAGTGGGACAGGTCCCTACGAGCAGTACGTC. Translation: CASSGTGPYEQYV. The rearrangement links TRBV12-3 or TRBV12-4 to TRBJ2-7, with 8 bases fitting TRBD1. V was pared by 5 bases and J by 2 bases, with 2 bases of the junction left unmatched. The CDR3 runs to 13 residues.

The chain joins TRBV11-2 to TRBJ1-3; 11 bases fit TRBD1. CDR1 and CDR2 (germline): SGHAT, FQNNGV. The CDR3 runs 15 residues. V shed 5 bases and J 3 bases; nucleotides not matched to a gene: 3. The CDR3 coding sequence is TGTGCCAGCAGCGGACAGGGGGCGAGTGGAAACACCATATATTTT. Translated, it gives CASSGQGASGNTIYF.

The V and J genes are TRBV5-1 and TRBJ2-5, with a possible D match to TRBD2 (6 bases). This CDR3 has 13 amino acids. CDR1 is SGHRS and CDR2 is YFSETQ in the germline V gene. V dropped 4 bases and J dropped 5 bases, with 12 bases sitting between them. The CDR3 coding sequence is TGCGCCAGCAGCCGCGGGGTGGGGGAGACCCAGTACTTC. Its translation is CASSRGVGETQYF.

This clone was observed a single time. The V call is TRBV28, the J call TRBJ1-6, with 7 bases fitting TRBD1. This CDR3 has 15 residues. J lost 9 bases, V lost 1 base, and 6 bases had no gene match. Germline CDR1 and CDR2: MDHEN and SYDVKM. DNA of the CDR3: TGTGCCAGCAGTTTATTAAGGGGGCTCGGTTCACCCCTCCACTTT. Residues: CASSLLRGLGSPLHF.

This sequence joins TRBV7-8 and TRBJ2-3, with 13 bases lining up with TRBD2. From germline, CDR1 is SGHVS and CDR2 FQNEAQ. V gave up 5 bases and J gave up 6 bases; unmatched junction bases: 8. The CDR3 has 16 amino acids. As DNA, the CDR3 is TGTGCCAGCAGCCAGGGGGGGACTAGCGGGGATGATACGCAGTATTTT. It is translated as CASSQGGTSGDDTQYF. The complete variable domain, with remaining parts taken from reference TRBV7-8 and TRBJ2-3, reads GAGVSQSPRYKVAKRGQDVALRCDPISGHVSLFWYQQALGQGPEFLTYFQNEAQLDKSGLPSDRFFAERPEGSVSTLKIQRTQQEDSAVYLCASSQGGTSGDDTQYFGPGTRLTVL.

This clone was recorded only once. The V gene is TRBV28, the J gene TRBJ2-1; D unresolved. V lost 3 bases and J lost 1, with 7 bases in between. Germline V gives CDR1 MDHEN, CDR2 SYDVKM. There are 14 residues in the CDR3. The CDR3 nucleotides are TGTGCCAGCAGTTTCGAACAGTCCTACAATGAGCAGTTCTTC. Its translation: CASSFEQSYNEQFF.

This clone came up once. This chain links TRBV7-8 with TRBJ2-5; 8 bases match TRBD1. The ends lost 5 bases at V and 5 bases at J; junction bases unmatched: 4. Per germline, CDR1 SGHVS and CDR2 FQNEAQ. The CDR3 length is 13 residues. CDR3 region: CASSPGQGETQYF. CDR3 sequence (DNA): TGTGCCAGCAGCCCTGGACAGGGCGAGACCCAGTACTTC.

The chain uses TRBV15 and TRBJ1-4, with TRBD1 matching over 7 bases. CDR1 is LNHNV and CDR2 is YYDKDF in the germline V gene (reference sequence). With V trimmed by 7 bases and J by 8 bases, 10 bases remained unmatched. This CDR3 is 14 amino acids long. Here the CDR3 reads CATTKNRGREKLFF. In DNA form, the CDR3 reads TGTGCCACCACAAAGAACAGGGGAAGAGAAAAACTGTTTTTT.

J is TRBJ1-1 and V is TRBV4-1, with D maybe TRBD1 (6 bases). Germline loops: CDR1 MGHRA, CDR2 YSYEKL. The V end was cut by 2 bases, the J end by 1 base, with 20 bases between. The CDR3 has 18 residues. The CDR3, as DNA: TGCGCCAGCAGCCAATTACTTACAGGGAAAGCGGCGAACACTGAAGCTTTCTTT. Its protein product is CASSQLLTGKAANTEAFF.

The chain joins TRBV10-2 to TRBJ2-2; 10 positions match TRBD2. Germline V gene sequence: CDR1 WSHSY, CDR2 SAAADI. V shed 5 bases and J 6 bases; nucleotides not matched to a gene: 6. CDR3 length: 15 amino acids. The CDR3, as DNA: TGCGCCAGCAGTAAACCTAGCGGGAGCGCCGGGGAGCTGTTTTTT. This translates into CASSKPSGSAGELFF.

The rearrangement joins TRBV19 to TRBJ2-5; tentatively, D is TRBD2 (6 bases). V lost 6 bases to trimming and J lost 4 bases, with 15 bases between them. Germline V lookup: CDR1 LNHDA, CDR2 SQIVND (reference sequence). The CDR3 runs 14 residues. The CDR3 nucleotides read TGTGCCAGTAGGGGGCAGGGAGGCCCAGAGACCCAGTACTTC. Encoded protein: CASRGQGGPETQYF. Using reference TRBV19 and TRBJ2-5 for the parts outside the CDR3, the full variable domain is DGGITQSPKYLFRKEGQNVTLSCEQNLNHDAMYWYRQDPGQGLRLIYYSQIVNDFQKGDIAEGYSVSREKKESFPLTVTSAQKNPTAFYLCASRGQGGPETQYFGPGTRLLVL.

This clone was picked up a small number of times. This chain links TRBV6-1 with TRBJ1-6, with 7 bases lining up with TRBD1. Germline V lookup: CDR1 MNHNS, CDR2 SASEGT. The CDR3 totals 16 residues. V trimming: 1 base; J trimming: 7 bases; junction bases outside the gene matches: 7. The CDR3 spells CASSEEPGQTNSPLHF. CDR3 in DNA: TGTGCCAGCAGTGAAGAACCGGGACAGACAAATTCACCCCTCCACTTT.

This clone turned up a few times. This CDR3 is CASSGRSGGTYNSPLHF. The CDR3 nucleotides are TGTGCCAGCAGTGGTCGATCAGGGGGAACCTATAATTCACCCCTCCACTTT. The chain links TRBV25-1 to TRBJ1-6; 7 nucleotides line up with TRBD1. Germline V gives CDR1 MGHDK, CDR2 SYGVNS. Losses at the gene ends were 4 bases for V and 2 bases for J; bases not matched to a gene: 8. This CDR3 has 17 residues.

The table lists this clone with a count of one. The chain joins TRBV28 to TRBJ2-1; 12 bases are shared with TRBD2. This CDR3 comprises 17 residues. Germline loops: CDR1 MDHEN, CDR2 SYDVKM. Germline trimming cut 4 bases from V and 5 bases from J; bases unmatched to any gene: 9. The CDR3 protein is CASSSSGLAGWDNEQFF. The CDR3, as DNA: TGTGCCAGCAGTTCCTCAGGACTAGCGGGGTGGGACAATGAGCAGTTCTTC.

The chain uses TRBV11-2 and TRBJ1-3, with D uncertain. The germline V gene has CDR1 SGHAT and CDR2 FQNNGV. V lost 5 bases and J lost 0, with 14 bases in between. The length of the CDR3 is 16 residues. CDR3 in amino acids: CASSLRPGDSGNTIYF. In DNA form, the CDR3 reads TGTGCCAGCAGCCTCAGACCCGGGGACTCTGGAAACACCATATATTTT.

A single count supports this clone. CDR3 sequence: CASSADQPQHF. The CDR3 DNA reads as TGTGCCAGCAGTGCGGATCAGCCCCAGCATTTT. The J gene is TRBJ1-5, the V gene TRBV2, with D unclear. V was shortened by 4 bases and J by 5 bases, with 3 bases between the two germline ends. The germline CDR1 and CDR2 sequences are SNHLY and FYNNEI. The CDR3 has 11 residues.

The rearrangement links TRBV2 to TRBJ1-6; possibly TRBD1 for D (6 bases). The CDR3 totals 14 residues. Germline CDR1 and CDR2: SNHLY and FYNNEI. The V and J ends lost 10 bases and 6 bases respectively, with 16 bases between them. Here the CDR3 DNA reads TGTGCCATGATCGAGACAGGCCTTAATTCACCCCTCCACTTT. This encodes CAMIETGLNSPLHF.

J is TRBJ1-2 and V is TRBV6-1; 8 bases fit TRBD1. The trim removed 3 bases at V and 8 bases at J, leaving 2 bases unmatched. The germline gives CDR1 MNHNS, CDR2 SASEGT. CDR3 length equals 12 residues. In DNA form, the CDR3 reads TGTGCCAGCAGTGAGGGGACAGGCGGCTACACCTTC. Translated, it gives CASSEGTGGYTF.

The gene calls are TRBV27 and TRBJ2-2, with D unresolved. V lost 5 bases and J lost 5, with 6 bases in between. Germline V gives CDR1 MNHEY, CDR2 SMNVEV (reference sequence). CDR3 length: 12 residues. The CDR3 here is CASSIITGELFF. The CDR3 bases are TGTGCCAGCAGTATAATAACCGGGGAGCTGTTTTTT.

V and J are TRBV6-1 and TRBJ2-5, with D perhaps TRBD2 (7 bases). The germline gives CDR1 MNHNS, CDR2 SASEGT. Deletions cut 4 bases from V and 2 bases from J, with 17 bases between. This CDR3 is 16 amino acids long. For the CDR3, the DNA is TGTGCCAGCAGTGTGAGGGGGGGGACTTCTCAAGAGACCCAGTACTTC. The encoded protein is CASSVRGGTSQETQYF.

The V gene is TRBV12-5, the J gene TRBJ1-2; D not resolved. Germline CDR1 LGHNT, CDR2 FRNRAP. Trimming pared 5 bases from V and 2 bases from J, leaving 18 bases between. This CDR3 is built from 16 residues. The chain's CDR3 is CASGPSRVLKNYGYTF. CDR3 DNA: TGTGCTAGTGGTCCCTCGAGGGTCCTTAAAAACTATGGCTACACCTTC.

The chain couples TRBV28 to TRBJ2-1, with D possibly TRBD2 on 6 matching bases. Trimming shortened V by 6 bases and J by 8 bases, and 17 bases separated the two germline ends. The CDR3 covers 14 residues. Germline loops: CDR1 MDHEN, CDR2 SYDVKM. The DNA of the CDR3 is TGTGCCAGCAGCCAGGGCTGGACTACGGATGAGCAGTTCTTC. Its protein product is CASSQGWTTDEQFF. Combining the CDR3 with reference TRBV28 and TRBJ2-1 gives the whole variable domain DVKVTQSSRYLVKRTGEKVFLECVQDMDHENMFWYRQDPGLGLRLIYFSYDVKMKEKGDIPEGYSVSREKKERFSLILESASTNQTSMYLCASSQGWTTDEQFFGPGTRLTVL.